This passage covers 15 T cell receptor beta chains from one sample sequenced in a study of blood T cell repertoires in COVID-19. Only in-frame clones appear in the TCRdb table, and some are missing; sequencing was by immunoSEQ multiplex PCR. Among under 300,000 clones, approximately 84% were seen once, and the ten largest hold more than 1.2%. Sequencing was carried out using peripheral blood. These receptor sequences come from a human donor with COVID-19, enrolled during active disease. The donor label of this sample is uncertain.

This clone was observed a few times. This chain joins TRBV11-2 and TRBJ2-7, with 7 bases identical to TRBD2. Germline V lookup: CDR1 SGHAT, CDR2 FQNNGV. The CDR3 length is 15 residues. V shed 2 bases and J 3 bases; nucleotides not matched to a gene: 7. CDR3 DNA: TGTGCCAGCAGCTTACTCCGGACTAGGCTCTACGAGCAGTACTTC. Its translation is CASSLLRTRLYEQYF. Drawing the rest from reference TRBV11-2 and TRBJ2-7, the complete variable domain is EAGVAQSPRYKIIEKRQSVAFWCNPISGHATLYWYQQILGQGPKLLIQFQNNGVVDDSQLPKDRFSAERLKGVDSTLKIQPAKLEDSAVYLCASSLLRTRLYEQYFGPGTRLTVT.

This clone was seen more than once but under ten times. The chain has TRBV19 and TRBJ1-2, with 8 nucleotides matching TRBD1. Germline V CDR1 and CDR2: LNHDA, SQIVND (reference sequence). The CDR3 has 16 residues. The trim removed 2 bases at V and 9 bases at J, leaving 14 bases unmatched. CDR3 sequence reads: CASSIPQGTGSLSYTF. Written as DNA, the CDR3 is TGTGCCAGTAGTATACCTCAAGGGACAGGTTCGTTAAGCTACACCTTC.

This clone was counted a few times. The chain uses TRBV5-4 and TRBJ1-6; tentative D call: TRBD1 (5 bases). Germline CDR1 and CDR2: SGHNT and YYREEE (reference sequence). The CDR3 contains 16 residues. V lost 4 bases and J lost 7, with 18 bases in between. CDR3 in DNA: TGTGCCAGCAGCCCTATGGAGCGGGGGGAAAATTCACCCCTCCACTTT. Translation gives CASSPMERGENSPLHF. Based on the CDR3 plus reference TRBV5-4 and TRBJ1-6, the full variable domain is ETGVTQSPTHLIKTRGQQVTLRCSSQSGHNTVSWYQQALGQGPQFIFQYYREEENGRGNFPPRFSGLQFPNYSSELNVNALELDDSALYLCASSPMERGENSPLHFGNGTRLTVT.

The chain couples TRBV19 to TRBJ1-2; D unresolved. This CDR3 spans 12 amino acids. Trimming left V 7 bases short and J 1 base short, with 7 bases between. Per germline, CDR1 LNHDA and CDR2 SQIVND (reference sequence). The CDR3 DNA follows: TGTGCCAGTAACGGGGTTAACTATGGCTACACCTTC. Its translation is CASNGVNYGYTF.

V is TRBV3-1 (or the pseudogene TRBV3-2) and J is TRBJ2-5, with D uncertain. The CDR3 runs 15 residues. The V gene lost 5 bases and the J gene lost 5 bases, with 18 bases spanning the gap. Germline V gene lookup returns CDR1 LGHDT and CDR2 YNNKEL (reference sequence). CDR3 DNA sequence: TGTGCCAGCAGCTCAGAACCTGGAGTTGGGGAGACCCAGTACTTC. It translates to CASSSEPGVGETQYF.

CDR3 coding DNA: TGCAGCGCCATGAATTCACAGGGGGCTCCTGAAGCTTTCTTT. Translating it yields CSAMNSQGAPEAFF. The chain combines TRBV29-1 with TRBJ1-1; 9 bases match TRBD1. V dropped 7 bases and J dropped 6; count of bases not matched to a gene: 12. This CDR3 contains 14 residues. CDR1 and CDR2 (germline): SQVTM, ANQGSEA.

The genes are TRBV5-4 and TRBJ2-1, with TRBD2 matching over 7 bases. CDR3 length: 15 amino acids. Germline assignment: CDR1 SGHNT and CDR2 YYREEE (reference sequence). With 0 bases clipped from V and 6 bases from J, the junction kept 6 bases outside the gene matches. CDR3 in amino acids: CASSLVVAGVNEQFF. CDR3 coding DNA: TGTGCCAGCAGCTTGGTGGTAGCGGGTGTCAATGAGCAGTTCTTC.

To note about this clone: The sample carries other DNA sequences with the same CDR3. The J gene is TRBJ1-5, the V gene TRBV19, with 8 nucleotides matching TRBD1. CDR3 size: 14 residues. The germline V gene encodes CDR1 LNHDA and CDR2 SQIVND (reference sequence). After removal of 3 bases from V and 4 bases from J, the junction contained 2 bases not matched to a gene. The CDR3 loop reads CASSITGGNQPQHF. CDR3 DNA sequence: TGTGCCAGTAGTATTACAGGGGGGAATCAGCCCCAGCATTTT. Complete variable domain (other parts from reference TRBV19 and TRBJ1-5): DGGITQSPKYLFRKEGQNVTLSCEQNLNHDAMYWYRQDPGQGLRLIYYSQIVNDFQKGDIAEGYSVSREKKESFPLTVTSAQKNPTAFYLCASSITGGNQPQHFGDGTRLSIL.

The rearrangement links TRBV18 to TRBJ1-4; 8 nucleotides line up with TRBD1. There are 14 residues in the CDR3. V shed 4 bases, J shed 6 bases, and the junction held 4 bases outside the gene matches. Looked up from germline, CDR1 is KGHSH and CDR2 is LQKENI. The CDR3: CASSLGQGDEKLFF. The CDR3 DNA reads TGTGCCAGCTCACTTGGACAGGGTGATGAAAAACTGTTTTTT.

The sample holds a few counts of this clone. This chain uses TRBV5-1 with TRBJ2-1; TRBD2 agrees at 12 bases. Germline V lookup: CDR1 SGHRS, CDR2 YFSETQ. J was trimmed by 9 bases and V by 0 bases; bases with no gene match: 7. The CDR3 is made up of 16 amino acids. The CDR3 nucleotides are TGCGCCAGCAGCTTGGAAAGGACTAGCGGGATAGGTGAGCAGTTCTTC. Residues: CASSLERTSGIGEQFF.

This rearrangement joins TRBV28 to TRBJ1-2, with 7 bases fitting TRBD1. V was pared by 2 bases and J by 4 bases, with 4 bases of the junction left unmatched. The CDR3 has 14 residues. Germline lookup yields CDR1 MDHEN and CDR2 SYDVKM. CDR3 sequence (DNA): TGTGCCAGCAGTTTAAGGGGGCCCGGCTATGGCTACACCTTC. As protein: CASSLRGPGYGYTF.

The chain recombines TRBV6-5 with TRBJ2-1, with D perhaps TRBD1 (5 bases). Trimming removed 8 bases at V and 4 bases at J, with 18 bases between. There are 15 residues in the CDR3. CDR1 MNHEY and CDR2 SVGAGI come from the germline V gene. CDR3 residues: CASDPTWGHYNEQFF. In nucleotides, the CDR3 is TGTGCCAGCGACCCCACTTGGGGCCATTACAATGAGCAGTTCTTC.

This sequence joins TRBV2 and TRBJ1-4; tentatively, D is TRBD1 (6 bases). Germline V gene lookup returns CDR1 SNHLY and CDR2 FYNNEI. The germline V and J ends were trimmed by 4 bases and 3 bases, with 15 bases remaining between them. The CDR3 sequence is 16 residues long. In nucleotides, the CDR3 is TGTGCCAGCAGTGTACAGGGAAGAGGGTCTAATGAAAAACTGTTTTTT. It yields the protein CASSVQGRGSNEKLFF. Using reference TRBV2 and TRBJ1-4 for the parts outside the CDR3, the full variable domain is EPEVTQTPSHQVTQMGQEVILRCVPISNHLYFYWYRQILGQKVEFLVSFYNNEISEKSEIFDDQFSVERPDGSNFTLKIRSTKLEDSAMYFCASSVQGRGSNEKLFFGSGTQLSVL.

The chain recombines TRBV5-6 with TRBJ1-4, with 8 bases aligning to TRBD1. J lost 8 bases, V lost 0 bases, and 6 bases had no gene match. The CDR3 consists of 15 residues. Per the germline V gene, CDR1 is SGHDT and CDR2 is YYEEEE. CDR3 loop: CASSLGGTGLEKLFF. In DNA form, the CDR3 reads TGTGCCAGCAGCTTGGGGGGGACAGGTCTGGAAAAACTGTTTTTT.

This clone was recorded many times. The V gene is TRBV2, the J gene TRBJ1-5, with D possibly being TRBD1 (5 bases). CDR1 is SNHLY and CDR2 is FYNNEI in the germline V gene. Trimming took off 4 bases at V and 3 bases at J, with 7 bases between the two ends. This CDR3 spans 13 amino acids. The CDR3 loop is CASSGQTNQPQHF. CDR3 nucleotide sequence: TGTGCCAGCAGTGGACAGACCAATCAGCCCCAGCATTTT. Full variable domain (remainder filled in from reference TRBV2 and TRBJ1-5): EPEVTQTPSHQVTQMGQEVILRCVPISNHLYFYWYRQILGQKVEFLVSFYNNEISEKSEIFDDQFSVERPDGSNFTLKIRSTKLEDSAMYFCASSGQTNQPQHFGDGTRLSIL.